This T cell receptor beta chain came from a study of identical twins. This clonotype was found a few times. There are 16 residues in the CDR3. The V and J ends lost 1 base and 4 bases respectively, with 14 bases between them. Per the germline V gene, CDR1 is SGHVS and CDR2 is FNYEAQ. Each CDR3 protein gets one entry after TCRdb re-called the 5' RACE reads with MiXCR. Among 600,000 to 800,000 distinct CDR3 sequences listed, less than 25% were seen once. The sample was also reused in another study, on T cells expressing NK-cell markers.

The rearrangement links TRBV7-6 to TRBJ2-1, with no clear D. Sequencing used PBMCs. The receptor was derived from a woman under 30 in good health. The CDR3 sequence: CASSLESRSSYNEQFF. CDR3 in DNA: TGTGCCAGCAGCTTAGAAAGTAGGTCTTCATACAATGAGCAGTTCTTC.